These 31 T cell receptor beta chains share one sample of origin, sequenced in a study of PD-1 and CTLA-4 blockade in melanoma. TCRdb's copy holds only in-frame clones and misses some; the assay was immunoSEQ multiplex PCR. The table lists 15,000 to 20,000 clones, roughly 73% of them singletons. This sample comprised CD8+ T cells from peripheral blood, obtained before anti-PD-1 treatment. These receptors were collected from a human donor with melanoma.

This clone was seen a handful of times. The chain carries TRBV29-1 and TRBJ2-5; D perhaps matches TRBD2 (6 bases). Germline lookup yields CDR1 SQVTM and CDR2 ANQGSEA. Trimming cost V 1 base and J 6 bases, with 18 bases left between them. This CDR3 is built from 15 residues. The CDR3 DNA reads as TGCAGCGTTGAAGTGGTGTCAGGGAGGTTGCAGACCCAGTACTTC. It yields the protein CSVEVVSGRLQTQYF.

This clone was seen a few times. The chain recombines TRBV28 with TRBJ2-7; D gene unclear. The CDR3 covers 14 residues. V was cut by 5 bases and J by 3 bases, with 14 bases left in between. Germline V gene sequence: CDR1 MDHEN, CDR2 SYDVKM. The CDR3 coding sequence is TGTGCCAGCAGTCCCCGGGCGGATGACTACGAGCAGTACTTC. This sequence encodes CASSPRADDYEQYF.

CDR3 nucleotides: TGTGCCAGCAGCTTTACCCCCCTGGATGAGCAGTTCTTC. It translates to CASSFTPLDEQFF. The V and J genes are TRBV11-1 and TRBJ2-1; D remains unclear. This CDR3 has 13 residues. The germline gives CDR1 SGHAT, CDR2 FQDESV (reference sequence). V dropped 3 bases and J dropped 8 bases, with 11 bases sitting between them.

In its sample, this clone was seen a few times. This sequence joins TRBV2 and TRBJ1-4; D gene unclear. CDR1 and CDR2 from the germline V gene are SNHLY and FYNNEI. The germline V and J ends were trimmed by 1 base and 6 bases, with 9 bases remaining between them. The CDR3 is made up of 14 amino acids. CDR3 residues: CASSEVPGDEKLFF. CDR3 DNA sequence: TGTGCCAGCAGTGAAGTCCCAGGAGATGAAAAACTGTTTTTT.

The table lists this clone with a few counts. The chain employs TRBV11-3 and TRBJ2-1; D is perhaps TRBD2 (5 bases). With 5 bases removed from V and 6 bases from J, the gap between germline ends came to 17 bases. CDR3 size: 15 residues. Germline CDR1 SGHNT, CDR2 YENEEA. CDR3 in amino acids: CASSPFVGGTNEQFF. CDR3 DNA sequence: TGTGCCAGCAGCCCGTTTGTTGGAGGCACCAATGAGCAGTTCTTC.

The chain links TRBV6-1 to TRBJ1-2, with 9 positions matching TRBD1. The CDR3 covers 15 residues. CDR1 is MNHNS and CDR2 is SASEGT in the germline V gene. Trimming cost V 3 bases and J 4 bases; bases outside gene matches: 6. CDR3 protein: CASSEDRGPLYGYTF. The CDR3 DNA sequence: TGTGCCAGCAGTGAGGACAGGGGCCCCCTCTATGGCTACACCTTC.

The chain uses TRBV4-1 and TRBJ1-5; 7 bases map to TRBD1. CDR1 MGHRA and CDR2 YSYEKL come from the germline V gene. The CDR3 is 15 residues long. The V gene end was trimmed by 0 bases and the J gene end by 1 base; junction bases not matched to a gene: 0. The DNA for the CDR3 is TGCGCCAGCAGCCAAGAACAGGGGAGCAATCAGCCCCAGCATTTT. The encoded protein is CASSQEQGSNQPQHF.

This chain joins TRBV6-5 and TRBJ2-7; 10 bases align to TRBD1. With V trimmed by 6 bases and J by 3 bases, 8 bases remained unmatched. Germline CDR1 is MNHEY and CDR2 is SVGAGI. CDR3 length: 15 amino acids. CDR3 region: CASRFTGTGVYEQYF. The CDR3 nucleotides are TGTGCCAGCAGATTCACCGGGACAGGGGTCTACGAGCAGTACTTC.

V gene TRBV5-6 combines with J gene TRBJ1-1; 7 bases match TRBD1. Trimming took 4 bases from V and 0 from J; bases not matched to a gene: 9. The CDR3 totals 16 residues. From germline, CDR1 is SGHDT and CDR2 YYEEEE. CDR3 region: CASSEEPDRLNTEAFF. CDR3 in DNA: TGTGCCAGCAGCGAGGAACCGGACAGGTTGAACACTGAAGCTTTCTTT.

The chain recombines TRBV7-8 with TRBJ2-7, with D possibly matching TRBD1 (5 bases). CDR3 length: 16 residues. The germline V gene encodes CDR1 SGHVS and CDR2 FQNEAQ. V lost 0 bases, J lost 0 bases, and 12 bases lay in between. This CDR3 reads CASSLATTQVSYEQYF. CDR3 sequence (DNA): TGTGCCAGCAGCTTAGCAACCACACAGGTCTCCTACGAGCAGTACTTC.

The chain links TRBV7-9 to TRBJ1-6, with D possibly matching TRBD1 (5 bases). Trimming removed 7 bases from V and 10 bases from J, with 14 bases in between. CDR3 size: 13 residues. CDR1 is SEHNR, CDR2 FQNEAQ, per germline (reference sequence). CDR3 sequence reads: CASTQGMRSPLHF. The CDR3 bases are TGTGCCAGCACCCAGGGAATGCGATCACCCCTCCACTTT. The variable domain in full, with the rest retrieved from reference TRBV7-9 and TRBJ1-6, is DTGVSQNPRHKITKRGQNVTFRCDPISEHNRLYWYRQTLGQGPEFLTYFQNEAQLEKSRLLSDRFSAERPKGSFSTLEIQRTEQGDSAMYLCASTQGMRSPLHFGNGTRLTVT.

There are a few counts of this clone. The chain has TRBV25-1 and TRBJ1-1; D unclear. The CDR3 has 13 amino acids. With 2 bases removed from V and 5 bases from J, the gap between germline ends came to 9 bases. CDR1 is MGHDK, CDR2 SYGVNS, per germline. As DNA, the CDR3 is TGTGCCAGCAGTGAAGGACTTTATACTGAAGCTTTCTTT. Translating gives CASSEGLYTEAFF.

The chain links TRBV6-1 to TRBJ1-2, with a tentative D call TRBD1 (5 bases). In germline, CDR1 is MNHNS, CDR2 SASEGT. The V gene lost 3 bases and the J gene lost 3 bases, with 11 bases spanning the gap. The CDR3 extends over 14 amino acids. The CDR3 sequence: CASSERRVYYGYTF. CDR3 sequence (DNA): TGTGCCAGCAGTGAGCGCAGGGTATACTATGGCTACACCTTC.

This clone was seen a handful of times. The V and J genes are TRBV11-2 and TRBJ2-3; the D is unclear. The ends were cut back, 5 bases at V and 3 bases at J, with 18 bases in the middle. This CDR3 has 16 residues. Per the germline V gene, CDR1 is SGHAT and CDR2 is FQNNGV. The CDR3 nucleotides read TGTGCCAGCAGCCCCCGACCTCAGCAACGGACAGATACGCAGTATTTT. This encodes CASSPRPQQRTDTQYF.

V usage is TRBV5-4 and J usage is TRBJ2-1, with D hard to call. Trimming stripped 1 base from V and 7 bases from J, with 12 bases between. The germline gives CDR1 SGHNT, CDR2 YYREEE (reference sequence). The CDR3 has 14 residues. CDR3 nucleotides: TGTGCCAGCAGCTTGTGGGGTGAGATAAATGAGCAGTTCTTC. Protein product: CASSLWGEINEQFF.

CDR3 residues: CASSPGGVEAFF. For the CDR3, the DNA is TGTGCCAGCAGTCCCGGCGGGGTTGAAGCTTTCTTT. This sequence joins TRBV28 and TRBJ1-1; D gene uncertain. Trimming removed 5 bases at V and 7 bases at J, with 11 bases between. This CDR3 has 12 amino acids. Germline V gene lookup returns CDR1 MDHEN and CDR2 SYDVKM.

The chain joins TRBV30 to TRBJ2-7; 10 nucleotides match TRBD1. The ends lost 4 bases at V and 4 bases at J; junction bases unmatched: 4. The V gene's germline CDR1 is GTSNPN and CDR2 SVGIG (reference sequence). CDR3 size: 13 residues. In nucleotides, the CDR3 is TGTGCCTGGAAAAAGGGACAGGGGTACGAGCAGTACTTC. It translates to CAWKKGQGYEQYF.

In DNA, the CDR3 is TGCGCCAGCAGCGGGGGGGGACAAAGGACGGCCTACGAGCAGTACTTC. Amino acid sequence: CASSGGGQRTAYEQYF. The chain employs TRBV10-2 and TRBJ2-7; 8 nucleotides match TRBD2. After removal of 6 bases from V and 2 bases from J, the junction contained 12 bases not matched to a gene. Germline V gene sequence: CDR1 WSHSY, CDR2 SAAADI. The CDR3 runs 16 residues.

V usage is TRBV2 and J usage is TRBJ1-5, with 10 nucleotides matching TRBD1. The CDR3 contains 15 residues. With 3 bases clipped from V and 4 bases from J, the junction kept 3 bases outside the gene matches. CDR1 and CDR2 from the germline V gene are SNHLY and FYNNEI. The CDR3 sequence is CASSEGDRGNQPQHF. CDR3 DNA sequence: TGTGCCAGCAGTGAGGGGGACAGGGGTAATCAGCCCCAGCATTTT.

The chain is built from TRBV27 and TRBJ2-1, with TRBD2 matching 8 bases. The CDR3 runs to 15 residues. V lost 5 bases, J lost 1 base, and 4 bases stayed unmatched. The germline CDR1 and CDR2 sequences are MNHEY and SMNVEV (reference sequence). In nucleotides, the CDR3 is TGTGCCAGCAGTAGAGCGGGAGATTCCTACAATGAGCAGTTCTTC. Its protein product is CASSRAGDSYNEQFF.

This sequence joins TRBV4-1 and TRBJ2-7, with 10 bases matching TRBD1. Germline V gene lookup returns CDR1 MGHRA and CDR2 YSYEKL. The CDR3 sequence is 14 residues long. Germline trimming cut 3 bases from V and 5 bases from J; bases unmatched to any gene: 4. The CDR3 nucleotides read TGCGCCAGCAGCCATCAGGGACAGGGGCACGAGCAGTACTTC. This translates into CASSHQGQGHEQYF.

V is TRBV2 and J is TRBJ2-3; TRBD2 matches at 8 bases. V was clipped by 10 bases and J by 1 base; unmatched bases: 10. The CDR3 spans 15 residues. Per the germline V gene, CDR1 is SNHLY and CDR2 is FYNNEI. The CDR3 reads CATSPGRGGTDTQYF. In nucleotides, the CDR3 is TGTGCCACCTCCCCCGGGCGGGGGGGCACAGATACGCAGTATTTT.

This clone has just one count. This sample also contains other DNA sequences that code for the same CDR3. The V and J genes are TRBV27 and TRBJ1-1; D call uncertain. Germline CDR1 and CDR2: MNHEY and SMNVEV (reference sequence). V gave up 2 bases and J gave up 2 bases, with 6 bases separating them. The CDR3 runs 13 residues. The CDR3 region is CASSLVANTEAFF. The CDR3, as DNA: TGTGCCAGCAGTTTAGTGGCTAACACTGAAGCTTTCTTT.

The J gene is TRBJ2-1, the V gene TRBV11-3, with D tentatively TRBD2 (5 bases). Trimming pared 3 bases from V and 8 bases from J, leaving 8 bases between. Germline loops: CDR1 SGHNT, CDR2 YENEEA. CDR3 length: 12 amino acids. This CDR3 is CASSLDSYEQFF. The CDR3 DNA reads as TGTGCCAGCAGCTTGGACTCTTATGAGCAGTTCTTC.

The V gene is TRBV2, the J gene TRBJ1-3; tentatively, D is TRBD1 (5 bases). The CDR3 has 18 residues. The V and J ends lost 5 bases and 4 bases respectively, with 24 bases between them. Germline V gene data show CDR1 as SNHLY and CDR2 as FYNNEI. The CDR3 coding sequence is TGTGCCAGCAGTAACTCCTTCCTTAGGGGAGATTGGGGAAACACCATATATTTT. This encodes CASSNSFLRGDWGNTIYF.

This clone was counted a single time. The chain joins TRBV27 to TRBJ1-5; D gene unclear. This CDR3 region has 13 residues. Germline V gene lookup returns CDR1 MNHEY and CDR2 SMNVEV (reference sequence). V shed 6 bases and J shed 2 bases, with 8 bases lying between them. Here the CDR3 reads CASSQTRNQPQHF. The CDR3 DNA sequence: TGTGCCAGCAGCCAGACCCGCAATCAGCCCCAGCATTTT.

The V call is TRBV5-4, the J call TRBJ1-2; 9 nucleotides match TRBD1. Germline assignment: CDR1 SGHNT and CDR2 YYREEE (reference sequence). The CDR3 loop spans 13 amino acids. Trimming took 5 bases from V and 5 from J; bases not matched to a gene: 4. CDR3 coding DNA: TGTGCCAGCAGAGGGGACAGGGATTATGGCTACACCTTC. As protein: CASRGDRDYGYTF.

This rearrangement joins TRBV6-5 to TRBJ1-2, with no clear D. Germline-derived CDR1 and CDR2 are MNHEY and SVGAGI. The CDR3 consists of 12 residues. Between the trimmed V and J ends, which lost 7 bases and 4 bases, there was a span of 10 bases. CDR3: CASIRTVYGYTF. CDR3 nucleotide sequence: TGTGCCAGCATAAGAACGGTCTATGGCTACACCTTC.

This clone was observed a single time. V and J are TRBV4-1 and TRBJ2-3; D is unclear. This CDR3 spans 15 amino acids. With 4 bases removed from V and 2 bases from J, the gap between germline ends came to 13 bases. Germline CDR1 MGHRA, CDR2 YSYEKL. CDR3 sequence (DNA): TGCGCCAGCAGCCTGACTGGATCCTCCACAGATACGCAGTATTTT. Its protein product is CASSLTGSSTDTQYF.

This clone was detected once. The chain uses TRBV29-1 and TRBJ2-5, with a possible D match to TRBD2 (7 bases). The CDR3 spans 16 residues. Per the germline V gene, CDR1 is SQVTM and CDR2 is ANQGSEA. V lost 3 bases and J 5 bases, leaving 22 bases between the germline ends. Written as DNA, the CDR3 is TGCAGCGTTGATGGGGGGGCTAGCGATTTAGCGGAGACCCAGTACTTC. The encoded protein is CSVDGGASDLAETQYF.

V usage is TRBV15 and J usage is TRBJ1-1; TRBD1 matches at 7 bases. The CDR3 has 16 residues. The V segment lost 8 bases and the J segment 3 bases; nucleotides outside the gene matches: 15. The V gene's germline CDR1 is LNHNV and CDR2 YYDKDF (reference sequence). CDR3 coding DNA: TGTGCCACCGGTTCCGGGACAGCGGTGTCTCACACTGAAGCTTTCTTT. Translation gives CATGSGTAVSHTEAFF. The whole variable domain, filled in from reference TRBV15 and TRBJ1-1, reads DAMVIQNPRYQVTQFGKPVTLSCSQTLNHNVMYWYQQKSSQAPKLLFHYYDKDFNNEADTPDNFQSRRPNTSFCFLDIRSPGLGDTAMYLCATGSGTAVSHTEAFFGQGTRLTVV.